Described below is a single TCR beta chain sequence and its context. Its antigen remains unknown. The study enrolled healthy HIV-negative adults without recent acute infections or vaccinations as donors. The data stem from a study of shared clonotypes between healthy human individuals. Germline CDR1 and CDR2: SNHLY and FYNNEI. Trimming took off 4 bases at V and 6 bases at J, with 13 bases between the two ends. CDR3 length: 13 amino acids. Study findings and constraints: Since donors were few, the genetic and exposure-history diversity represented was limited.

Some clones are missing from TCRdb's copy, which holds only in-frame ones; the method was immunoSEQ multiplex PCR. Of about 490,000 clones detected, 75% to 85% appear once; the ten largest clones hold roughly 13%. The gene calls are TRBV2 and TRBJ2-7, with a weak D call TRBD2 (5 bases). This receptor was obtained from a woman between 40 and 50 years old in good health. Some clones in this sample may be carry-over from other donors' samples. Sequences were obtained from PBMCs. The CDR3 coding sequence is TGTGCCAGCAGTGGAGAGTGGAGCGGCGAGCAGTACTTC. Its protein is CASSGEWSGEQYF.